This T cell receptor (beta chain) was profiled in a study of breast tumors, draining lymph nodes, adjacent tissues. Trimming removed 5 bases from V and 6 bases from J, with 11 bases in between. This CDR3 comprises 14 residues. Germline V gene lookup returns CDR1 SNHLY and CDR2 FYNNEI. In TCRdb, the multiplex PCR reads were re-called with MiXCR into one record per CDR3 protein. The sample yields 130,000 or so distinct CDR3 sequences, 30% to 35% seen once. Axillary draining lymph nodes of breast cancer patients supplied the node samples. General study findings and limits: Tumor TCR diversity was below lymph nodes but above nontumor tissue. That most tumor T cells come from lymph nodes remained unproven.

There are many counts of this clonotype. What it binds is not known. The genes are TRBV2 and TRBJ1-6; tentatively, D is TRBD1 (6 bases). Input material: axillary lymph node tissue. This TCR came from a female donor with breast cancer. Some clones in this sample may be carry-over from other donors' samples. The CDR3 sequence: CASSRGQLNSPLHF. The CDR3 DNA is TGTGCCAGCAGTCGGGGACAACTTAATTCACCCCTCCACTTT.